These 18 T cell receptor beta chains share one sample of origin, sequenced in a study of cytomegalovirus exposure and HLA in healthy donors. The PCR contained 60 Vbeta and 13 Jbeta primers. Data came from immunoSEQ multiplex PCR; TCRdb stores just in-frame clones and leaves some out. The sample lists 150,000 or so clones, 65% to 85% occurring once. Sequenced material: PBMCs. The receptors here all came from a woman in her thirties or forties in good health and CMV-seropositive.

The chain combines TRBV5-1 with TRBJ1-2; TRBD1 matches at 8 bases. Trimming at V came to 2 bases and at J to 1 base, leaving 7 bases not matched to a gene. The length of the CDR3 is 16 residues. Germline V gene data show CDR1 as SGHRS and CDR2 as YFSETQ. The CDR3 is CASSFTGGSINYGYTF. The DNA of the CDR3 is TGCGCCAGCAGCTTCACAGGGGGGTCGATTAACTATGGCTACACCTTC.

V usage is TRBV7-2 and J usage is TRBJ1-2; D gene unclear. CDR1 and CDR2 (germline): SGHTA, FQGNSA. Between the trimmed V and J ends, which lost 5 bases and 5 bases, there was a span of 9 bases. The CDR3 consists of 12 residues. The CDR3 loop reads CASSPTEYGYTF. Here the CDR3 DNA reads TGTGCCAGCAGCCCTACGGAGTATGGCTACACCTTC.

Only a few counts were recorded for this clone. The chain couples TRBV27 to TRBJ1-3; TRBD1 agrees at 8 bases. J was trimmed by 0 bases and V by 5 bases; bases with no gene match: 9. Per the germline V gene, CDR1 is MNHEY and CDR2 is SMNVEV (reference sequence). This CDR3 region has 17 residues. Here the CDR3 reads CASSPGTGRSSGNTIYF. CDR3 DNA: TGTGCCAGCAGTCCTGGGACAGGCAGGAGCTCTGGAAACACCATATATTTT.

The chain is built from TRBV5-1 and TRBJ1-3; D is ambiguous. The germline V and J ends were trimmed by 3 bases and 0 bases, with 4 bases remaining between them. The germline CDR1 and CDR2 sequences are SGHRS and YFSETQ. The CDR3 loop spans 13 amino acids. CDR3 residues: CASSSGSGNTIYF. The DNA for the CDR3 is TGCGCCAGCAGCTCAGGCTCTGGAAACACCATATATTTT.

This clone has just one count. V is TRBV10-3 and J is TRBJ2-7, with D perhaps matching TRBD2 (5 bases). V was trimmed by 0 bases and J by 5 bases, leaving 11 bases between them. The CDR3 totals 14 residues. Germline V gives CDR1 ENHRY, CDR2 SYGVKD. As DNA, the CDR3 is TGTGCCATCAGTGAGTCCGGGCGGGCCGACGAGCAGTACTTC. Its protein is CAISESGRADEQYF.

This clone was seen many times. The rearrangement links TRBV28 to TRBJ1-5; D possibly corresponds to TRBD1 (5 bases). V lost 5 bases and J 4 bases, leaving 12 bases between the germline ends. This CDR3 is 14 amino acids long. Looked up from germline, CDR1 is MDHEN and CDR2 is SYDVKM. CDR3 in DNA: TGTGCCAGCAGTACGACTCCAGGGAATCAGCCCCAGCATTTT. The encoded protein is CASSTTPGNQPQHF. Filled out from reference TRBV28 and TRBJ1-5, the complete variable domain reads DVKVTQSSRYLVKRTGEKVFLECVQDMDHENMFWYRQDPGLGLRLIYFSYDVKMKEKGDIPEGYSVSREKKERFSLILESASTNQTSMYLCASSTTPGNQPQHFGDGTRLSIL.

The gene calls are TRBV18 and TRBJ2-1; TRBD2 matches 7 bases. V gave up 2 bases and J gave up 3 bases; unmatched junction bases: 13. CDR3 length: 18 residues. The germline CDR1 and CDR2 sequences are KGHSH and LQKENI. CDR3 region: CASSPAGPSGNLYNEQFF. Written as DNA, the CDR3 is TGTGCCAGCTCACCAGCGGGGCCCAGCGGGAACCTCTACAATGAGCAGTTCTTC.

The rearrangement uses TRBV6-1 and TRBJ1-1; D might be TRBD1 (5 bases). Looked up from germline, CDR1 is MNHNS and CDR2 is SASEGT. The CDR3 sequence is 14 residues long. V was cut by 10 bases and J by 4 bases, with 19 bases left in between. This CDR3 reads CATLGQLFVTEAFF. CDR3 DNA: TGTGCCACCCTGGGGCAGCTATTCGTCACTGAAGCTTTCTTT.

V gene TRBV9 combines with J gene TRBJ1-1; D is unclear. The CDR3 has 14 amino acids. V lost 4 bases and J lost 2, with 12 bases in between. Germline V gives CDR1 SGDLS, CDR2 YYNGEE. The CDR3 sequence is CASSPFQANTEAFF. In DNA, the CDR3 is TGTGCCAGCAGCCCCTTTCAGGCTAACACTGAAGCTTTCTTT.

This clone was counted only a few times. V gene TRBV2 combines with J gene TRBJ1-5; 7 bases are a match to TRBD1. Trimming took 3 bases from V and 5 from J; bases not matched to a gene: 1. Germline CDR1 reads SNHLY; CDR2 reads FYNNEI. The length of the CDR3 is 13 residues. The CDR3 spells CASSDQGDQPQHF. The CDR3 DNA follows: TGTGCCAGCAGTGACCAGGGGGATCAGCCCCAGCATTTT.

V and J are TRBV29-1 and TRBJ2-7, with TRBD2 as a possible D gene (6 bases). The germline V and J ends were trimmed by 0 bases and 2 bases, with 14 bases remaining between them. This CDR3 spans 15 amino acids. Germline V gene sequence: CDR1 SQVTM, CDR2 ANQGSEA. Written as DNA, the CDR3 is TGCAGCGTTGAAGAGTGGGCCGCGGGAACCTACGAGCAGTACTTC. It encodes CSVEEWAAGTYEQYF.

V is TRBV7-9 and J is TRBJ1-5; D is unclear. The CDR3 has 15 amino acids. V lost 5 bases and J lost 6, with 17 bases in between. Germline assignment: CDR1 SEHNR and CDR2 FQNEAQ (reference sequence). CDR3 in amino acids: CASSPSGGTTQPQHF. Here the CDR3 DNA reads TGTGCCAGCAGCCCGTCCGGAGGAACCACTCAGCCCCAGCATTTT. The full variable domain, in which reference TRBV7-9 and TRBJ1-5 provide the parts outside the CDR3, is DTGVSQNPRHKITKRGQNVTFRCDPISEHNRLYWYRQTLGQGPEFLTYFQNEAQLEKSRLLSDRFSAERPKGSFSTLEIQRTEQGDSAMYLCASSPSGGTTQPQHFGDGTRLSIL.

This chain joins TRBV28 and TRBJ2-5, with 11 bases fitting TRBD1. The CDR3 runs 19 residues. Germline assignment: CDR1 MDHEN and CDR2 SYDVKM. J was trimmed by 2 bases and V by 1 base; bases with no gene match: 12. Written as DNA, the CDR3 is TGTGCCAGCAGTTTATCAACTGGGGGGACAGGGGGAAGGCAAGAGACCCAGTACTTC. Protein sequence: CASSLSTGGTGGRQETQYF.

The table lists this clone with a few counts. The chain is built from TRBV15 and TRBJ1-1; TRBD1 matches at 7 bases. This CDR3 has 19 amino acids. Germline V gene data show CDR1 as LNHNV and CDR2 as YYDKDF (reference sequence). With V trimmed by 2 bases and J by 0 bases, 15 bases remained unmatched. The CDR3 is CATSRPRSTGTQMNTEAFF. The CDR3 bases are TGTGCCACCAGCAGACCTCGCTCGACAGGGACACAGATGAACACTGAAGCTTTCTTT.

The chain recombines TRBV1 with TRBJ2-5; the listed D gene, TRBD2, was not tested against the DNA. TRBV1 is designated a pseudogene. The CDR3 has 17 residues. CDR3 amino acids: CTSSQPSGSGVQETQYF. In DNA, the CDR3 is TGCACCAGCAGCCAACCCAGCGGGAGTGGAGTCCAAGAGACCCAGTACTTC.

V and J are TRBV29-1 and TRBJ2-3, with D maybe TRBD2 (6 bases). Per the germline V gene, CDR1 is SQVTM and CDR2 is ANQGSEA. This CDR3 comprises 12 residues. Trimming removed 5 bases from V and 2 bases from J, with 8 bases in between. The CDR3 spells CSVRRDTDTQYF. The CDR3 region has the DNA TGCAGCGTTAGGCGGGACACAGATACGCAGTATTTT.

V is TRBV5-4 and J is TRBJ1-2, with D unclear. V lost 0 bases to trimming and J lost 1 base, with 13 bases between them. The CDR3 totals 16 residues. In germline, CDR1 is SGHNT, CDR2 YYREEE (reference sequence). CDR3 protein: CASSLEGAGSNYGYTF. The CDR3 DNA reads as TGTGCCAGCAGCTTGGAGGGAGCCGGGAGTAACTATGGCTACACCTTC.

J is TRBJ1-3 and V is TRBV18, with D hard to call. CDR3 length: 16 residues. The germline V gene encodes CDR1 KGHSH and CDR2 LQKENI. Trimming left V 2 bases short and J 0 bases short, with 11 bases between. CDR3: CASSPIPKSSGNTIYF. In nucleotides, the CDR3 is TGTGCCAGCTCACCAATACCGAAGAGCTCTGGAAACACCATATATTTT.